This TCR beta chain was retrieved from a study of monozygotic twins with inflammatory bowel disease. Study-wide results and caveats: Heterogeneous immunosuppressive treatment regimens may have introduced variability into patient repertoires. Patients with IBD had less TCRbeta diversity (inverse Simpson) than their healthy co-twins.

From germline, CDR1 is KGHDR and CDR2 SFDVKD. CDR3 length: 15 amino acids. For every TCR library, approximately 4,000 ng of total RNA was used. Both the TCRalpha cDNA and the TCRbeta cDNA were taken through two nested PCRs, lasting approximately 16 and 10 cycles. TCRdb reworked the 5' RACE reads into one entry per CDR3 protein, no DNA. With some 150,000 distinct CDR3 sequences in the sample, the ten largest clones hold roughly 7.4%. About this clonotype: The antigen is unknown.

What was sequenced was blood. The chain uses TRBV24-1 and TRBJ2-1. The sequence was obtained from a human donor with ulcerative colitis or Crohn's disease, or a healthy co-twin of an affected twin (not recorded which). The CDR3 loop reads CATSSREHSYNEQFF.